These 4 T cell receptor beta chains were sequenced from one sample in a study of blood T cell repertoires in COVID-19. Profiling relied on immunoSEQ multiplex PCR, and the TCRdb table lists in-frame clones only, not all of them. The sample holds around 100,000 clones, 70% to 90% seen once. The sample taken for sequencing was peripheral blood. These receptors were collected from a middle-aged man in a cohort sampled during active COVID-19.

The chain links TRBV19 to TRBJ1-5; TRBD1 might be the D (5 bases). The V end lost 0 bases, the J end lost 10 bases, and 10 bases lay between the germline ends. CDR1 is LNHDA, CDR2 SQIVND, per germline (reference sequence). The CDR3 consists of 13 residues. CDR3 residues: CASSIDLGAPQHF. The CDR3 nucleotides read TGTGCCAGTAGTATAGATCTAGGGGCCCCCCAGCATTTT.

The V gene is TRBV12-3 or TRBV12-4, the J gene TRBJ1-1; weak D call: TRBD1 (5 bases). The V end lost 3 bases, the J end lost 4 bases, and 9 bases lay between the germline ends. The CDR3 has 13 residues. CDR3 nucleotides: TGTGCCAGCAGTTTTTGGCAGGGCACTGAAGCTTTCTTT. Translated, it gives CASSFWQGTEAFF.

The chain recombines TRBV6-2 or TRBV6-3 with TRBJ2-4; 10 bases map to TRBD2. V dropped 2 bases and J dropped 0; count of bases not matched to a gene: 13. The germline CDR1 and CDR2 sequences are MNHEY and SVGEGT. The CDR3 spans 20 residues. The CDR3 DNA reads TGTGCCAGCAGTTACCCCCCTAGCGGGGGCGCCCCGCTAGCCAAAAACATTCAGTACTTC. Translated, it gives CASSYPPSGGAPLAKNIQYF.

The chain has TRBV28 and TRBJ2-1; no clear D. This CDR3 contains 12 residues. Deletions cut 3 bases from V and 4 bases from J, with 4 bases between. Germline assignment: CDR1 MDHEN and CDR2 SYDVKM. The CDR3 spells CASSFVYNEQFF. The CDR3 nucleotides read TGTGCCAGCAGTTTTGTATACAATGAGCAGTTCTTC. The complete variable domain, with remaining parts taken from reference TRBV28 and TRBJ2-1, reads DVKVTQSSRYLVKRTGEKVFLECVQDMDHENMFWYRQDPGLGLRLIYFSYDVKMKEKGDIPEGYSVSREKKERFSLILESASTNQTSMYLCASSFVYNEQFFGPGTRLTVL.